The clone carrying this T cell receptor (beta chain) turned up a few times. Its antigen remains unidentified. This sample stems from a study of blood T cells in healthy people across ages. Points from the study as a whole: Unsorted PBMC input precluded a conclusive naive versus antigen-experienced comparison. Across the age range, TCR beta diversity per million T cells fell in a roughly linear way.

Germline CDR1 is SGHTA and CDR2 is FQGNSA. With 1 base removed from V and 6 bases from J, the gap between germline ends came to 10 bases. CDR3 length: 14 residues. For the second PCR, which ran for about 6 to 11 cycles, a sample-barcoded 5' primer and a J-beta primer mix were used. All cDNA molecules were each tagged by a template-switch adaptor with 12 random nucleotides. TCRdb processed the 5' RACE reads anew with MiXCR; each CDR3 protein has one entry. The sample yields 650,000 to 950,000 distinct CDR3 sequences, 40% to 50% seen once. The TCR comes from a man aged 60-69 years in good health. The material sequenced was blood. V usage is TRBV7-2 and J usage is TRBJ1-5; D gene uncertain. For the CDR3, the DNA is TGTGCCAGCAGCTTAGGGGGAACTCCTCAGCCCCAGCATTTT. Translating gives CASSLGGTPQPQHF.